The present entry profiles one T cell receptor (beta chain) with its context. The antigen remains undetermined. This specimen comes from a study of T cell responses to AZD1222 COVID-19 vaccine. Study outcomes and limitations: Only after the peak T cell response were repertoires sampled. Spike was spanned by vaccine-associated CD4 TCRs, with dominance at 160-218 and 743-854.

Method: immunoSEQ multiplex PCR; TCRdb's copy keeps in-frame clones and lacks some. The repertoire consists of tens of thousands of clones, with 92% occurring once and the leading ten covering more than 4.5%. V gave up 6 bases and J gave up 4 bases, with 18 bases separating them. The germline CDR1 and CDR2 sequences are MNHEY and SVGAGI. The CDR3 has 15 residues. The chain is built from TRBV6-5 and TRBJ1-1; perhaps TRBD1 as D (6 bases). The sample in question was peripheral blood, obtained 28 days after the second AZD1222 dose. This sequence was found in an adult who received the AZD1222 COVID-19 vaccine. CDR3 sequence: CASRTRQDGGTEAFF. CDR3 nucleotides: TGTGCCAGCAGAACCCGACAGGACGGGGGCACTGAAGCTTTCTTT.